Listed below are T cell receptor beta chains from one sample, sequenced in a study of CD8 T cells in ankylosing spondylitis. TCRdb re-analysed the 5' RACE reads in MiXCR, keeping a single row per CDR3 protein. The profile shows about 340,000 distinct CDR3 sequences, about 15% of them singletons. The sample was blood, either unsorted or a sorted T cell fraction (not recorded which). Receptor source: a male donor with ankylosing spondylitis or in good health (not recorded which). CDR3s include the opening cysteine and the closing phenylalanine or tryptophan. The D gene is left open where the match is weak. Clone size is shown for a subset of rows, as once, few, many or a class of expanded clone.

j_call v_call d_call clone_size cdr3_nt cdr3_aa
TRBJ2-3 TRBV20-1 TRBD2 NA TGCAGTGCTAGCCGTGCGGGACTAGCAGCAGATACGCAGTATTTT CSASRAGLAADTQYF
TRBJ2-1 TRBV4-1 TRBD2 few TGCGCCAGCAGCCCTACATTGGGACTAGCTGTCAATGAGCAGTTCTTC CASSPTLGLAVNEQFF
TRBJ2-2 TRBV11-2 TRBD1 few TGTGCCAGCAGCTTGCGGGGGACAGGGGCCGGGGAGCTGTTTTTT CASSLRGTGAGELFF
TRBJ2-1 TRBV5-1 NA NA TGCGCCAGCCGCTACTCCGAGTCCCTCTACAATGAGCAGTTCTTC CASRYSESLYNEQFF
TRBJ1-5 TRBV20-1 TRBD1 few TGCAGTGCTAGAGATTCCCAGGGGGCGAACAATCAGCCCCAGCATTTT CSARDSQGANNQPQHF
TRBJ2-5 TRBV12-5 TRBD1 NA TGTGCTAGTGGTTCCGGGACAGCTCAAGAGACCCAGTACTTC CASGSGTAQETQYF
TRBJ2-3 TRBV20-1 TRBD2 NA TGCAGTGCCACCCGACTAGCGGGGGGGCCGGTCAACAGTCCAGATACGCAGTATTTT CSATRLAGGPVNSPDTQYF
TRBJ1-2 TRBV2 NA NA TGTGCCAGCAGTGTACCGGGCGTCTCCACCGGCTACACCTTC CASSVPGVSTGYTF
TRBJ2-2 TRBV11-1 NA few TGTGCCAGCAGCCAGCTGGGCCAGTCGGCCGGGGAGCTGTTTTTT CASSQLGQSAGELFF
TRBJ2-3 TRBV12-3/TRBV12-4 TRBD2 NA TGTGCCAGCAGTCCCGGGACTAGCGGGGGCGGGGGGACGCAGTATTTT CASSPGTSGGGGTQYF
TRBJ1-1 TRBV5-4 NA few TGTGCCAGCAGCTTGGGAACCTCCGGAGGGAACACTGAAGCTTTCTTT CASSLGTSGGNTEAFF
TRBJ2-5 TRBV25-1 TRBD2 few TGTGCCAGCAGTGAATCAGGGAGGGAGGAGACCCAGTACTTC CASSESGREETQYF
TRBJ1-3 TRBV5-6 NA few TGTGCCAGCAGCTTGAATGGTGGAAACACCATATATTTT CASSLNGGNTIYF
TRBJ2-1 TRBV12-3/TRBV12-4 NA few TGTGCCAGCACCTTCAGGAGCGTCCGAGTCAGCAGTAGTGAGCAGTTCTTC CASTFRSVRVSSSEQFF
TRBJ2-5 TRBV4-1 NA few TGCGCCAGCAGCCAAGCGGGGGTTATGGTCCAAGAGACCCAGTACTTC CASSQAGVMVQETQYF
TRBJ2-1 TRBV28 NA few TGTGCCAGCAGTGGGTCCGGAGTATACAATGAGCAGTTCTTC CASSGSGVYNEQFF
TRBJ1-1 TRBV18 TRBD1 many TGTGCCAGCAGTCCTACAGGGGGGAACACTGAAGCTTTCTTT CASSPTGGNTEAFF
TRBJ2-5 TRBV20-1 NA NA TGCAGTGCCGGAGGACAAGAGACCCAGTACTTC CSAGGQETQYF
TRBJ2-2 TRBV7-2 TRBD2 many TGTGCCAGCAGCTTAGGGGACTACTTAACCGGGGAGCTGTTTTTT CASSLGDYLTGELFF
TRBJ2-7 TRBV6-5 NA NA TGTGCCAGCAGTTACTCGTCTGGACTCCCCTACGAGCAGTACTTC CASSYSSGLPYEQYF
TRBJ2-2 TRBV20-1 TRBD1 NA TGCAGTGCTAGCACAGGGGGCCCAGGCACCGGGGAGCTGTTTTTT CSASTGGPGTGELFF
TRBJ2-7 TRBV5-1 NA many TGCGCCAGCAGCTTGGGTCCAGGGTCTTACGAGCAGTACTTC CASSLGPGSYEQYF
TRBJ1-5 TRBV29-1 NA few TGCAGCGTGTCTGGCGTCCAGTCCGATCAGCCCCAGCATTTT CSVSGVQSDQPQHF
TRBJ1-2 TRBV6-1 NA few TGTGCCAGCAGCCTCAGGGAAGGGAACTATGGCTACACCTTC CASSLREGNYGYTF
TRBJ2-5 TRBV7-8 NA few TGTGCCAGCAGCTTAGGCTCCTGGGAAGAGACCCAGTACTTC CASSLGSWEETQYF